These 29 T cell receptor beta chains came from one sample sequenced in a study of blood T cell repertoires in COVID-19. Produced via immunoSEQ multiplex PCR; TCRdb's table is partial and in-frame only. The sample consists of tens of thousands of clones, roughly 90% of them appearing once. What was sequenced was peripheral blood. These receptors originate from a woman in her forties or fifties with active or convalescent COVID-19.

CDR3 protein: CASSLRGTEAFF. The CDR3 nucleotides are TGTGCCAGCAGCTTACGGGGGACTGAAGCTTTCTTT. The chain carries TRBV7-2 and TRBJ1-1, with D possibly being TRBD1 (5 bases). The V gene's germline CDR1 is SGHTA and CDR2 FQGNSA. Between the trimmed V and J ends, which lost 2 bases and 5 bases, there was a span of 6 bases. CDR3 length equals 12 residues.

Points on this clone: Additional DNA sequences in this sample encode the identical CDR3. The V gene is TRBV5-1, the J gene TRBJ1-1, with TRBD1 matching over 8 bases. The CDR3 length is 14 residues. Germline lookup yields CDR1 SGHRS and CDR2 YFSETQ. The ends lost 3 bases at V and 2 bases at J; junction bases unmatched: 3. Here the CDR3 reads CASSSGQGNTEAFF. DNA for the CDR3: TGCGCCAGCAGCTCCGGACAGGGCAACACTGAAGCTTTCTTT.

The chain employs TRBV7-2 and TRBJ1-1, with D maybe TRBD1 (5 bases). V was pared by 4 bases and J by 5 bases, with 14 bases between. There are 14 residues in the CDR3. The germline gives CDR1 SGHTA, CDR2 FQGNSA. CDR3 sequence (DNA): TGTGCCAGCAGCTCCTCGGGGGGTGGAACTGAAGCTTTCTTT. This gives the protein CASSSSGGGTEAFF.

This clone came up a few times. The chain is built from TRBV6-2 or TRBV6-3 and TRBJ1-5; 8 bases align to TRBD1. CDR3 size: 17 residues. The V and J ends lost 5 bases and 0 bases, in that order; junction bases with no gene match: 9. The germline V gene has CDR1 MNHEY and CDR2 SVGEGT. CDR3 coding DNA: TGTGCCAGCAGTGGGAGACAGGGGATGGATAGCAATCAGCCCCAGCATTTT. Translating gives CASSGRQGMDSNQPQHF.

The gene calls are TRBV7-9 and TRBJ2-3; TRBD2 might be the D (6 bases). V was clipped by 3 bases and J by 2 bases, with 12 bases between them. The CDR3 extends over 15 amino acids. Per germline, CDR1 SEHNR and CDR2 FQNEAQ (reference sequence). DNA for the CDR3: TGTGCCAGCAGCTTTCGGACGGGGGTCACAGATACGCAGTATTTT. It codes for CASSFRTGVTDTQYF.

This clone was detected only once. This rearrangement joins TRBV20-1 to TRBJ1-5; unclear D gene. Deletions cut 3 bases from V and 8 bases from J, with 17 bases between. This CDR3 is built from 14 residues. The V gene's germline CDR1 is DFQATT and CDR2 SNEGSKA (reference sequence). The DNA of the CDR3 is TGCAGTGCTAGTCCTAGCCGGGGAAAAGAGCCCCAGCATTTT. This encodes CSASPSRGKEPQHF.

The rearrangement links TRBV7-9 to TRBJ2-1; 7 nucleotides agree with TRBD1. V shed 2 bases and J 12 bases; nucleotides not matched to a gene: 16. CDR1 and CDR2 (germline): SEHNR, FQNEAQ (reference sequence). CDR3 length equals 16 residues. The CDR3 sequence: CASSLRAVRDRERQFF. In DNA form, the CDR3 reads TGTGCCAGCAGCTTACGGGCGGTCCGCGACAGGGAACGGCAGTTCTTC.

This chain links TRBV7-3 with TRBJ2-1; 12 bases fit TRBD2. In germline, CDR1 is SGHTA, CDR2 FQGTGA. The trim removed 1 base at V and 8 bases at J, leaving 3 bases unmatched. This CDR3 has 15 residues. CDR3 loop: CASSLKTSGGDEQFF. In DNA form, the CDR3 reads TGTGCCAGCAGCTTAAAGACTAGCGGGGGAGATGAGCAGTTCTTC.

The chain has TRBV6-5 and TRBJ2-7; the match to TRBD1 covers 7 bases. Germline CDR1 is MNHEY and CDR2 is SVGAGI. This CDR3 comprises 16 residues. Trimming removed 0 bases from V and 5 bases from J; junction bases left unmatched: 10. The CDR3 DNA reads as TGTGCCAGCAGTTACTCGTTGTCAGGGGGATCGCACGAGCAGTACTTC. As protein: CASSYSLSGGSHEQYF.

The genes are TRBV29-1 and TRBJ1-2; tentatively, D is TRBD1 (5 bases). CDR1 is SQVTM, CDR2 ANQGSEA, per germline. The CDR3 totals 14 residues. The V gene lost 0 bases and the J gene lost 3 bases, with 11 bases spanning the gap. CDR3: CSVEDRKGHYGYTF. The CDR3 bases are TGCAGCGTTGAAGATCGGAAGGGGCACTATGGCTACACCTTC.

V gene TRBV30 combines with J gene TRBJ1-2, with a tentative D call TRBD1 (6 bases). Looked up from germline, CDR1 is GTSNPN and CDR2 is SVGIG (reference sequence). The germline V and J ends were trimmed by 4 bases and 4 bases, with 13 bases remaining between them. The CDR3 spans 13 residues. CDR3 coding DNA: TGTGCCTGGACTCAGGGGCAAGGCTATGGCTACACCTTC. Protein product: CAWTQGQGYGYTF.

The rearrangement uses TRBV9 and TRBJ1-6, with TRBD1 as a possible D gene (5 bases). The CDR3 covers 13 residues. Trimming took off 4 bases at V and 10 bases at J, with 12 bases between the two ends. In germline, CDR1 is SGDLS, CDR2 YYNGEE. The CDR3 nucleotides read TGTGCCAGCAGCATCTACAGGAACTCACCCCTCCACTTT. Its protein product is CASSIYRNSPLHF. The full variable domain, in which reference TRBV9 and TRBJ1-6 provide the parts outside the CDR3, is DSGVTQTPKHLITATGQRVTLRCSPRSGDLSVYWYQQSLDQGLQFLIQYYNGEERAKGNILERFSAQQFPDLHSELNLSSLELGDSALYFCASSIYRNSPLHFGNGTRLTVT.

V gene TRBV6-2 or TRBV6-3 combines with J gene TRBJ1-2; 7 positions agree with TRBD1. This CDR3 region has 15 residues. CDR1 and CDR2 (germline): MNHEY, SVGEGT. The V segment lost 2 bases and the J segment 4 bases; nucleotides outside the gene matches: 7. In DNA form, the CDR3 reads TGTGCCAGCAGTTACGGGACAGTTGGCCCCTATGGCTACACCTTC. This encodes CASSYGTVGPYGYTF.

This chain connects TRBV29-1 to TRBJ2-5; TRBD1 agrees at 7 bases. J was trimmed by 0 bases and V by 7 bases; bases with no gene match: 8. The CDR3 extends over 14 amino acids. The germline V gene has CDR1 SQVTM and CDR2 ANQGSEA. The CDR3 DNA reads as TGCAGCGCCCGGGACAGCCTGTACCAAGAGACCCAGTACTTC. Protein sequence: CSARDSLYQETQYF.

The chain is built from TRBV6-5 and TRBJ1-2; D may be TRBD1 (6 bases). Germline values: CDR1 MNHEY, CDR2 SVGAGI. The CDR3 sequence is 14 residues long. V lost 7 bases, J lost 7 bases, and 19 bases lay in between. The CDR3 reads CASTAGHNSLGYTF. The CDR3 nucleotides read TGTGCCAGCACAGCGGGACACAACTCCCTTGGCTACACCTTC.

J is TRBJ1-2 and V is TRBV2, with D uncertain. V gave up 4 bases and J gave up 0 bases, with 12 bases separating them. Looked up from germline, CDR1 is SNHLY and CDR2 is FYNNEI. This CDR3 contains 15 residues. The CDR3 region has the DNA TGTGCCAGCAGTGCTGAGGGAGTAGCTAACTATGGCTACACCTTC. This sequence encodes CASSAEGVANYGYTF.

The chain has TRBV11-2 and TRBJ2-1; a weak D match, TRBD1 (6 bases). Between the trimmed V and J ends, which lost 4 bases and 7 bases, there was a span of 14 bases. The length of the CDR3 is 14 residues. The germline V gene has CDR1 SGHAT and CDR2 FQNNGV. The CDR3 nucleotides are TGTGCCAGCAGCTCGCAGGGGATGGCGAATGAGCAGTTCTTC. Protein: CASSSQGMANEQFF.

The V call is TRBV3-1 (or the pseudogene TRBV3-2), the J call TRBJ2-7, with D perhaps matching TRBD1 (6 bases). The ends were cut back, 7 bases at V and 5 bases at J, with 21 bases in the middle. The CDR3 is 15 residues long. Germline CDR1 and CDR2: LGHDT and YNNKEL (reference sequence). CDR3 sequence: CASTDLAQGAHEQYF. CDR3 in DNA: TGTGCCAGCACCGATCTGGCACAGGGCGCCCACGAGCAGTACTTC.

This chain connects TRBV25-1 to TRBJ1-1; perhaps TRBD1 as D (6 bases). This CDR3 is built from 14 residues. V lost 6 bases and J lost 6, with 17 bases in between. The germline gives CDR1 MGHDK, CDR2 SYGVNS. The DNA of the CDR3 is TGTGCCAGCAGAGGGGGGACTAGTCTCTCTGAAGCTTTCTTT. It encodes CASRGGTSLSEAFF.

V is TRBV5-8 and J is TRBJ1-1; D ambiguous. Germline V lookup: CDR1 SGHTS, CDR2 YDEGEE. Trimming shortened V by 3 bases and J by 5 bases, and 11 bases separated the two germline ends. The CDR3 extends over 13 amino acids. CDR3 residues: CASSWEQETEAFF. CDR3 nucleotide sequence: TGTGCCAGCAGCTGGGAGCAGGAAACTGAAGCTTTCTTT.

The CDR3 loop reads CATSDFFSGQRFQETQYF. CDR3 bases: TGTGCCACCAGTGATTTCTTTTCCGGACAGAGGTTCCAAGAGACCCAGTACTTC. The chain employs TRBV24-1 and TRBJ2-5; D might be TRBD1 (6 bases). Germline CDR1 reads KGHDR; CDR2 reads SFDVKD. The CDR3 spans 18 residues. Trimming left V 1 base short and J 1 base short, with 18 bases between.

This clone was seen only a few times. The chain has TRBV6-1 and TRBJ1-1; 8 bases line up with TRBD1. With V trimmed by 0 bases and J by 10 bases, 10 bases remained unmatched. This CDR3 is 15 amino acids long. Looked up from germline, CDR1 is MNHNS and CDR2 is SASEGT. CDR3 sequence reads: CASSEAGRGPAGAFF. In DNA, the CDR3 is TGTGCCAGCAGTGAAGCTGGCAGGGGGCCCGCGGGAGCTTTCTTT.

V is TRBV6-5 and J is TRBJ2-7; maybe TRBD2 (6 bases). The CDR3 runs 11 residues. CDR1 is MNHEY, CDR2 SVGAGI, per germline. V shed 6 bases and J shed 7 bases, with 10 bases lying between them. The CDR3 bases are TGTGCCAGCAGGCACGGAGGGGAGCAGTACTTC. Translated, it gives CASRHGGEQYF.

The chain carries TRBV5-4 and TRBJ1-1; 8 bases agree with TRBD1. The CDR3 consists of 15 residues. J gave up 1 base and V 2 bases, and 4 bases lay outside the gene matches. Per the germline V gene, CDR1 is SGHNT and CDR2 is YYREEE (reference sequence). In nucleotides, the CDR3 is TGTGCCAGCAGCTTTATGACAGGGGAGAACACTGAAGCTTTCTTT. Translated: CASSFMTGENTEAFF.

The chain uses TRBV7-9 and TRBJ2-1; D is perhaps TRBD2 (5 bases). CDR1 SEHNR and CDR2 FQNEAQ come from the germline V gene (reference sequence). V was clipped by 3 bases and J by 1 base, with 16 bases between them. The CDR3 covers 17 residues. CDR3 amino acids: CASSFSGGPESYNEQFF. The CDR3 nucleotides are TGTGCCAGCAGCTTTTCTGGAGGTCCCGAATCCTACAATGAGCAGTTCTTC.

The gene calls are TRBV15 and TRBJ1-6, with D uncertain. The CDR3 totals 15 residues. V gave up 2 bases and J gave up 8 bases, with 13 bases separating them. CDR1 is LNHNV, CDR2 YYDKDF, per germline (reference sequence). The CDR3 reads CATSRSPDSDSPLHF. The CDR3 bases are TGTGCCACCAGCAGATCCCCCGATTCGGATTCACCCCTCCACTTT. Combining the CDR3 with reference TRBV15 and TRBJ1-6 gives the whole variable domain DAMVIQNPRYQVTQFGKPVTLSCSQTLNHNVMYWYQQKSSQAPKLLFHYYDKDFNNEADTPDNFQSRRPNTSFCFLDIRSPGLGDTAMYLCATSRSPDSDSPLHFGNGTRLTVT.

The V call is TRBV27, the J call TRBJ1-2; 8 nucleotides align to TRBD1. J was trimmed by 5 bases and V by 4 bases; bases with no gene match: 12. This CDR3 has 16 residues. From germline, CDR1 is MNHEY and CDR2 SMNVEV (reference sequence). DNA of the CDR3: TGTGCCAGCAGTTCCGGCAGGGGGCAAAGAGGATATGGCTACACCTTC. Residues: CASSSGRGQRGYGYTF.

V is TRBV29-1 and J is TRBJ1-1; 8 bases agree with TRBD1. The V and J ends lost 7 bases and 5 bases, in that order; junction bases with no gene match: 18. CDR3 size: 16 residues. The germline gives CDR1 SQVTM, CDR2 ANQGSEA. The CDR3 loop reads CSAAPIGQGKSTEAFF. CDR3 DNA: TGCAGCGCCGCTCCCATCGGACAGGGAAAAAGTACTGAAGCTTTCTTT.

Comment on this clone: One end of the junction fails to match germline, which may point to a read error. This chain connects TRBV11-1 to TRBJ2-7; 9 bases line up with TRBD1. Germline V CDR1 and CDR2: SGHAT, FQDESV (reference sequence). The CDR3 is 15 amino acids. The DNA of the CDR3 is TGTGCCAACAGCTTATGGTCGGACAGGGGAAACGAGCAGTACTTC. This codes for CANSLWSDRGNEQYF.